The 10 T cell receptor beta chains given below trace back to one sample, sequenced in a study of a mutant IDH1 vaccine in newly diagnosed glioma. Indicated time point: baseline, week 1 (first vaccination visit). The treatment is: pre-vaccination baseline after standard-of-care therapy. TCRdb's table, derived via immunoSEQ multiplex PCR, lists solely in-frame clones and lacks some. The sample lists nearly 70,000 clones; around 74% were seen once. Sequences were derived from PBMCs, sampled from a glioma patient treated with radiotherapy, temozolomide or both. Receptors originate from a man aged 50-60 years with glioma.

The sample holds a few counts of this clone. The chain couples TRBV6-6 to TRBJ1-1; 9 bases match TRBD1. There are 15 residues in the CDR3. With 5 bases clipped from V and 7 bases from J, the junction kept 11 bases outside the gene matches. CDR1 is MNHNY and CDR2 is SVGAGI in the germline V gene (reference sequence). The DNA for the CDR3 is TGTGCCAGCAGTGCATTAAGGACAGGGGCCCTTGAAGCTTTCTTT. Translating gives CASSALRTGALEAFF.

The gene calls are TRBV2 and TRBJ1-2; D might be TRBD1 (6 bases). Germline assignment: CDR1 SNHLY and CDR2 FYNNEI. The CDR3 has 13 amino acids. V lost 4 bases and J lost 8, with 14 bases in between. CDR3 amino acids: CASSVRGAEGYTF. In DNA, the CDR3 is TGTGCCAGCAGTGTTCGGGGGGCGGAAGGCTACACCTTC. Looking up the rest from reference TRBV2 and TRBJ1-2 gives the full variable domain: EPEVTQTPSHQVTQMGQEVILRCVPISNHLYFYWYRQILGQKVEFLVSFYNNEISEKSEIFDDQFSVERPDGSNFTLKIRSTKLEDSAMYFCASSVRGAEGYTFGSGTRLTVV.

The chain recombines TRBV19 with TRBJ1-1; D perhaps matches TRBD1 (5 bases). CDR3 size: 13 residues. Trimming removed 6 bases at V and 6 bases at J, with 14 bases between. Germline CDR1 and CDR2: LNHDA and SQIVND (reference sequence). CDR3 DNA: TGTGCCAGTAGCAGCGGATGGGGGGCTGAAGCTTTCTTT. Residues: CASSSGWGAEAFF.

This clone was detected a few times. V gene TRBV7-9 combines with J gene TRBJ2-3; D not resolved. Trimming left V 5 bases short and J 1 base short, with 4 bases between. The CDR3 spans 12 residues. Looked up from germline, CDR1 is SEHNR and CDR2 is FQNEAQ (reference sequence). The CDR3 DNA reads as TGTGCCAGCAGCCGGGGCACAGATACGCAGTATTTT. Its protein product is CASSRGTDTQYF.

V gene TRBV6-5 combines with J gene TRBJ1-1, with a weak D call TRBD1 (5 bases). The CDR3 is made up of 11 amino acids. CDR1 and CDR2 (germline): MNHEY, SVGAGI. Trimming removed 6 bases from V and 7 bases from J, with 9 bases in between. CDR3 protein: CASRDGGEAFF. Here the CDR3 DNA reads TGTGCCAGCAGAGATGGGGGTGAAGCTTTCTTT.

This clone was recorded only once. CDR3 sequence reads: CASSYPGPKETQYF. The CDR3 DNA reads as TGTGCCAGCAGTTACCCGGGGCCGAAAGAGACCCAGTACTTC. V is TRBV6-5 and J is TRBJ2-5; possibly TRBD1 or TRBD2 for D (5 bases each). CDR1 and CDR2 (germline): MNHEY, SVGAGI. The CDR3 totals 14 residues. V was cut by 2 bases and J by 3 bases, with 10 bases left in between.

The V gene is TRBV30, the J gene TRBJ1-5; 9 bases line up with TRBD1. The trim removed 2 bases at V and 0 bases at J, leaving 8 bases unmatched. The CDR3 extends over 17 amino acids. CDR1 is GTSNPN and CDR2 is SVGIG in the germline V gene (reference sequence). The CDR3 is CAWSQAQGAYSNQPQHF. The CDR3 DNA reads TGTGCCTGGAGTCAAGCACAGGGGGCCTATAGCAATCAGCCCCAGCATTTT.

V is TRBV21-1 and J is TRBJ1-3; the table's D call of TRBD1 was not tested on the DNA. TRBV21-1 is an annotated pseudogene. CDR3 size: 17 residues. Here the CDR3 reads CASSKVTGSFSGNTIYF. DNA for the CDR3: TGTGCCAGCAGCAAAGTCACAGGCAGCTTCTCTGGAAACACCATATATTTT.

The rearrangement uses TRBV10-3 and TRBJ2-1; D is ambiguous. Germline V lookup: CDR1 ENHRY, CDR2 SYGVKD. The V end was cut by 10 bases, the J end by 6 bases, with 10 bases between. CDR3 size: 11 residues. The CDR3 DNA follows: TGTGCCACCGGACGGCGCAATGAGCAGTTCTTC. Protein sequence: CATGRRNEQFF.

This chain links TRBV29-1 with TRBJ1-2, with 7 bases aligning to TRBD1. The germline V gene has CDR1 SQVTM and CDR2 ANQGSEA. The CDR3 totals 12 residues. The V segment lost 5 bases and the J segment 8 bases; nucleotides outside the gene matches: 8. CDR3 in amino acids: CSVWDRSGGYTF. The CDR3 DNA sequence: TGCAGCGTTTGGGACAGATCCGGAGGCTACACCTTC.